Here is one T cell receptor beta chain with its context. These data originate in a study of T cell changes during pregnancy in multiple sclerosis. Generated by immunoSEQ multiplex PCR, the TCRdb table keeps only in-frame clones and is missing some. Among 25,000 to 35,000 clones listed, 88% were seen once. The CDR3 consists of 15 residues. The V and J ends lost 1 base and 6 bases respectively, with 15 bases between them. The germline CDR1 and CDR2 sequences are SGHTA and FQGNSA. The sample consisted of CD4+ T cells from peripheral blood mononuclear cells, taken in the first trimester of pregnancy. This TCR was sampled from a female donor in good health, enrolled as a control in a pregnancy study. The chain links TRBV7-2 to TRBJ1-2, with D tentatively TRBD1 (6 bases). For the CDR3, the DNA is TGTGCCAGCAGCTTAGAGGCCAGGGGAATTGATGGCTACACCTTC. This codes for CASSLEARGIDGYTF.